This T cell receptor (beta chain) was identified in a study of shared clonotypes between healthy human individuals. The CDR3 spans 13 residues. Germline loops: CDR1 LNHDA, CDR2 SQIVND (reference sequence). With 7 bases clipped from V and 9 bases from J, the junction kept 6 bases outside the gene matches. The material for each subset, its genomic DNA, was split evenly across several immunoSEQ plates. The repertoire was sequenced with immunoSEQ multiplex PCR; TCRdb's copy has only in-frame clones and lacks some. The profile covers around 2.1 million clones, with roughly 95% appearing a single time and roughly 0.13% taken by the ten largest.

This TCR was recovered from a young man in good health. Sequencing was carried out using naive CD4+ T cells sorted from blood. Subset here: CD45RA+ positively selected. The chain has TRBV19 and TRBJ2-1; 10 nucleotides match TRBD2. The CDR3 sequence is CASTEREGLEQFF. In DNA, the CDR3 is TGTGCCAGTACCGAGCGGGAGGGCCTTGAGCAGTTCTTC.